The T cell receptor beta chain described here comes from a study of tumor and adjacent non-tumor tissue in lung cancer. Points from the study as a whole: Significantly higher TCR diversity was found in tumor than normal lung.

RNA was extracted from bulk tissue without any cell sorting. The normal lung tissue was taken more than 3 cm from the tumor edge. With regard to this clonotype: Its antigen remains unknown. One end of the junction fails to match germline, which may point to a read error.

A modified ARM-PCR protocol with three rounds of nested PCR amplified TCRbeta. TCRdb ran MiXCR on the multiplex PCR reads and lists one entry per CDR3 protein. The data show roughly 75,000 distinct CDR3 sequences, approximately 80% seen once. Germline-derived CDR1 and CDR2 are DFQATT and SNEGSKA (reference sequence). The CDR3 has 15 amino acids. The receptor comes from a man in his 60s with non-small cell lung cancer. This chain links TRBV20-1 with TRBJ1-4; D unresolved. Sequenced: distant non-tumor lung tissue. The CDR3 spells CSVRGPQALSEILFF. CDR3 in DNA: TGCAGTGTTAGAGGTCCCCAGGCGTTGAGTGAAATACTGTTTTTT.